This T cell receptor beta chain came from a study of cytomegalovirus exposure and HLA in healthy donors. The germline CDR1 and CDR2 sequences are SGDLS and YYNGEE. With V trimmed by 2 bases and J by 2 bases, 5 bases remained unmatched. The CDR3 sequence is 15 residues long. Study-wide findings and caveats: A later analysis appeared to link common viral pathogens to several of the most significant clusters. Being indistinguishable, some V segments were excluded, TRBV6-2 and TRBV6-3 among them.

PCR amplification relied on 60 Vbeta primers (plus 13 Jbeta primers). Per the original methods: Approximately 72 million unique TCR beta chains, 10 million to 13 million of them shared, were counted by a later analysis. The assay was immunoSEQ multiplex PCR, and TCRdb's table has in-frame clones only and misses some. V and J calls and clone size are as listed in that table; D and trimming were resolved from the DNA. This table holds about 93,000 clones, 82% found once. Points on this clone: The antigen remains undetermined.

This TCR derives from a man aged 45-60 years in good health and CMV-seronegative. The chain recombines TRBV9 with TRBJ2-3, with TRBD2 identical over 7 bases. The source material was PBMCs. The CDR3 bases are TGTGCCAGCAGCGTTGGACTAGTCTCCACAGATACGCAGTATTTT. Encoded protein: CASSVGLVSTDTQYF.